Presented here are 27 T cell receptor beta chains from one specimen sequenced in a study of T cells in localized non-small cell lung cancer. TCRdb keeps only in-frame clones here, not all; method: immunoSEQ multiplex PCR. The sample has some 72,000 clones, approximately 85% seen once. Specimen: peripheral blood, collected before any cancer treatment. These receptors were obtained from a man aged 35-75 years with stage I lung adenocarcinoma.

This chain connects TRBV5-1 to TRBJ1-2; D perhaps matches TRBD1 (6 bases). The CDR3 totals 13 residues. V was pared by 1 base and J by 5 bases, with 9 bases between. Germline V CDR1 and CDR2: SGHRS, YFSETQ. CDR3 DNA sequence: TGCGCCAGCAGCTTGATCGGACAGTATGGCTACACCTTC. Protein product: CASSLIGQYGYTF.

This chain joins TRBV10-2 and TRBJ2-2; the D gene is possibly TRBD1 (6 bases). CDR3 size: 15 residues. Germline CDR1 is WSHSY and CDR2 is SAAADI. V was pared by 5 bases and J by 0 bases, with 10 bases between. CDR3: CASSYDRSNTGELFF. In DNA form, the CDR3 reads TGCGCCAGCAGTTACGACAGGTCGAACACCGGGGAGCTGTTTTTT.

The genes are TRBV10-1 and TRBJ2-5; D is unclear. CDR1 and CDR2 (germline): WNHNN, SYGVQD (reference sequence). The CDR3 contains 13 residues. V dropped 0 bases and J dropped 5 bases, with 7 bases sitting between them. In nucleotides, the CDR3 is TGCGCCAGCAGTGAGTCGATCCCGGAGACCCAGTACTTC. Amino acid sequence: CASSESIPETQYF.

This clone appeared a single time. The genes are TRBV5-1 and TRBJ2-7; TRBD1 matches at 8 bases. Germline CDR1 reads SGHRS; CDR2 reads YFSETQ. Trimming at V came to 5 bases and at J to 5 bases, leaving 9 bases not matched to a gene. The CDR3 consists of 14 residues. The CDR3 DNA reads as TGCGCCAGCAGTTCCCAGGGGGCGCGAGACGAGCAGTACTTC. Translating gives CASSSQGARDEQYF.

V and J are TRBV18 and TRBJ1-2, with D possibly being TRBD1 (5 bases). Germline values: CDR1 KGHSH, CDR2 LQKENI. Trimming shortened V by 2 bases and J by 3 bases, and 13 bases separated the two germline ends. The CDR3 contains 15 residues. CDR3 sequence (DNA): TGTGCCAGCTCACCAAATTGGCAGGGTGACTATGGCTACACCTTC. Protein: CASSPNWQGDYGYTF.

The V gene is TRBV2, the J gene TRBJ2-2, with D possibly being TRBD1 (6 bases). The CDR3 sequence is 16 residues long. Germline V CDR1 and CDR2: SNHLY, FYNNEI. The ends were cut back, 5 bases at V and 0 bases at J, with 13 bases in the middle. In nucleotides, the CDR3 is TGTGCCAGCAGTATCCGAACAGGGACGAACACCGGGGAGCTGTTTTTT. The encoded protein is CASSIRTGTNTGELFF.

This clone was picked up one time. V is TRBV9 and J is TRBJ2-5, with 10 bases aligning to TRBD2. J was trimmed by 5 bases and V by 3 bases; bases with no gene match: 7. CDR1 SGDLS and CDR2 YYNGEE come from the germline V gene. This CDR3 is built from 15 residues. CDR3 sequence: CASSAASGSRETQYF. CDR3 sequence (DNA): TGTGCCAGCAGCGCCGCTAGCGGGAGTCGGGAGACCCAGTACTTC.

CDR3 sequence (DNA): TGCAGCGTTGAGGGGACTAGCGGAGATCAAGAGACCCAGTACTTC. The encoded protein is CSVEGTSGDQETQYF. The genes are TRBV29-1 and TRBJ2-5; 11 nucleotides agree with TRBD2. The CDR3 extends over 15 amino acids. The V gene's germline CDR1 is SQVTM and CDR2 ANQGSEA. V was clipped by 3 bases and J by 2 bases; unmatched bases: 5.

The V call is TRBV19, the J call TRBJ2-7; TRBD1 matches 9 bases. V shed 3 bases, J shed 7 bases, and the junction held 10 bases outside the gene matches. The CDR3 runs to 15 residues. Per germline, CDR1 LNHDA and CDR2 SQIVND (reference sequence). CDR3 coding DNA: TGTGCCAGTAGTATTGGACAGGGGATCCCTCGGGAGCAGTACTTC. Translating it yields CASSIGQGIPREQYF.

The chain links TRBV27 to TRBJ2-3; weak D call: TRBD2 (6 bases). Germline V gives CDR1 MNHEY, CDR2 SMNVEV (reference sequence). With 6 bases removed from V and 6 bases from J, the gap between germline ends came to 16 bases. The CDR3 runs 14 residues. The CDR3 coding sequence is TGTGCCAGCAGGAAGAGCGGGTGGTGGGATACGCAGTATTTT. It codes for CASRKSGWWDTQYF.

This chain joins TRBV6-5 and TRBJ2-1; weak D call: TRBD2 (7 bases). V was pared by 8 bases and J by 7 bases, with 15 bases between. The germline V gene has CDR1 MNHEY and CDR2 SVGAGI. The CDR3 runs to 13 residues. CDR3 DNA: TGTGCCAGCGCCGAAAGGGGGGGGAATGAGCAGTTCTTC. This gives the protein CASAERGGNEQFF.

The CDR3 loop reads CASTRAGASTDTQYF. The CDR3 nucleotides read TGTGCCAGCACGCGGGCAGGTGCTAGCACAGATACGCAGTATTTT. The chain joins TRBV28 to TRBJ2-3; weak D call: TRBD2 (5 bases). The V and J ends lost 7 bases and 0 bases respectively, with 14 bases between them. Germline V gene data show CDR1 as MDHEN and CDR2 as SYDVKM. The length of the CDR3 is 15 residues.

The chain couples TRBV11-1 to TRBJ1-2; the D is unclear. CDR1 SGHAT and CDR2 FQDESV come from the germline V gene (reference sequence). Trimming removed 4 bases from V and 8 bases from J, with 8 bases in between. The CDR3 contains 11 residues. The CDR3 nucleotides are TGTGCCAGCAGCTCCGGGCCCGGCTACACCTTC. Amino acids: CASSSGPGYTF.

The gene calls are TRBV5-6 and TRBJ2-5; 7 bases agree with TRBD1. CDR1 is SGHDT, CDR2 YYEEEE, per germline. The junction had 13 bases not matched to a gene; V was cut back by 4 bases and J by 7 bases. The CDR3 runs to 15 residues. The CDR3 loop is CASSIGTVRARTQYF. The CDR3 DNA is TGTGCCAGCAGCATAGGGACAGTTCGGGCGCGGACCCAGTACTTC.

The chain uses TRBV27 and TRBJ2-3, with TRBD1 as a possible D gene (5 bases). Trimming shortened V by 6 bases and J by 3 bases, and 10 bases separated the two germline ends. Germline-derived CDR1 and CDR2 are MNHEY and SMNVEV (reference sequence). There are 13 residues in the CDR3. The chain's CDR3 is CASRLRDTDTQYF. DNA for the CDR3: TGTGCCAGCAGACTCAGGGATACAGATACGCAGTATTTT.

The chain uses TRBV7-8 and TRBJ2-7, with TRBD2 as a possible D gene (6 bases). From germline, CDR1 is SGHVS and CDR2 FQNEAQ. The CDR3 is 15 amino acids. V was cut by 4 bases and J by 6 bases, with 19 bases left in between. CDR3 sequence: CASSSTGTFGGEQYF. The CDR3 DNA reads TGTGCCAGCAGCTCAACCGGGACCTTCGGGGGCGAGCAGTACTTC.

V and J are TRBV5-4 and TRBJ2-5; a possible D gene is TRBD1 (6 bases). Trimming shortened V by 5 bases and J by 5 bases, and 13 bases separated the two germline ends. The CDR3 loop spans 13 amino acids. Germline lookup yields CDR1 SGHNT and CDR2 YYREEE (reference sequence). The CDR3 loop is CASSPRDMETQYF. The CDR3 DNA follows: TGTGCCAGCAGTCCAAGGGACATGGAGACCCAGTACTTC.

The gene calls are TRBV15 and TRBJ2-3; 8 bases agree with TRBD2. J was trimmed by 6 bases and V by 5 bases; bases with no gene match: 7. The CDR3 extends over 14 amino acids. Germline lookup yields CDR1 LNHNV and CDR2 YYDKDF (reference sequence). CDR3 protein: CATSVGGGLDTQYF. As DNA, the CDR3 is TGTGCCACCAGCGTCGGGGGGGGTTTGGATACGCAGTATTTT.

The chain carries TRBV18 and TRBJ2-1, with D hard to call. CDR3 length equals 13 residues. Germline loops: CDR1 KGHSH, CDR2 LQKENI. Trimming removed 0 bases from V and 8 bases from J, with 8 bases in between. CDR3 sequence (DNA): TGTGCCAGCTCACCACCGACCCGGGATGAGCAGTTCTTC. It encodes CASSPPTRDEQFF. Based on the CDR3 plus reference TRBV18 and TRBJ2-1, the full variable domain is NAGVMQNPRHLVRRRGQEARLRCSPMKGHSHVYWYRQLPEEGLKFMVYLQKENIIDESGMPKERFSAEFPKEGPSILRIQQVVRGDSAAYFCASSPPTRDEQFFGPGTRLTVL.

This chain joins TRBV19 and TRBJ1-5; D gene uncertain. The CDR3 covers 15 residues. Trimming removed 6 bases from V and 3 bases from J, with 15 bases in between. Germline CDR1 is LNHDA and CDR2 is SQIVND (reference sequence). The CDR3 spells CASRNRARFNQPQHF. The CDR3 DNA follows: TGTGCCAGTAGGAACCGGGCCCGCTTCAATCAGCCCCAGCATTTT.

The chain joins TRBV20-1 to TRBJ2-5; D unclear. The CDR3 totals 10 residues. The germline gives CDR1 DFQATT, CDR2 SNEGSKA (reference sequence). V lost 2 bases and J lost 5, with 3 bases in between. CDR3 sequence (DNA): TGCAGTGCTAGAATGGAGACCCAGTACTTC. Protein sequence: CSARMETQYF.

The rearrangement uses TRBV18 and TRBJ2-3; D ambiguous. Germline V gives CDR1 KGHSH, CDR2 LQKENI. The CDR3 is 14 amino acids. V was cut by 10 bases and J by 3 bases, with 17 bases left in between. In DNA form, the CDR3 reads TGTGCCACCTGCATCGGGCCTGAAACAGATACGCAGTATTTT. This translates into CATCIGPETDTQYF.

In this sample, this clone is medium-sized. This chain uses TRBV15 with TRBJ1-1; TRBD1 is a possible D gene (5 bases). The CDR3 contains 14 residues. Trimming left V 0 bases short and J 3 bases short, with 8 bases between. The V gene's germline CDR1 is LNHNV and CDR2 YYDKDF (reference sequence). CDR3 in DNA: TGTGCCACCAGCAGAGACAGGGAGGACACTGAAGCTTTCTTT. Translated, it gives CATSRDREDTEAFF.

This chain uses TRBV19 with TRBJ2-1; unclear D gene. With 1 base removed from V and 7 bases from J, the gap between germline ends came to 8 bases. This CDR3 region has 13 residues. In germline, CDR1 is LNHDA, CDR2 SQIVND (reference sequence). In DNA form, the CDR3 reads TGTGCCAGTAGTATAGGGGGTCCTAATGAGCAGTTCTTC. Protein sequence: CASSIGGPNEQFF.

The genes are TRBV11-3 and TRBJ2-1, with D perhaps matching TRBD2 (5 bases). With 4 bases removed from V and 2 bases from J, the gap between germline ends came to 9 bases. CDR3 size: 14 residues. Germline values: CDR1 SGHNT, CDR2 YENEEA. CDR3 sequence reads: CASSYGGPYNEQFF. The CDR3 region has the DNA TGTGCCAGCAGCTACGGCGGGCCCTACAATGAGCAGTTCTTC.

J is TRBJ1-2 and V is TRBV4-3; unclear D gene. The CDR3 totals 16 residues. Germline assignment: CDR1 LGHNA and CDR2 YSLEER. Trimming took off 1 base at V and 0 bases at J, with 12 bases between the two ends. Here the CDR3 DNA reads TGCGCCAGCAGCCAAGCGGCAGCCGGATCTAACTATGGCTACACCTTC. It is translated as CASSQAAAGSNYGYTF.

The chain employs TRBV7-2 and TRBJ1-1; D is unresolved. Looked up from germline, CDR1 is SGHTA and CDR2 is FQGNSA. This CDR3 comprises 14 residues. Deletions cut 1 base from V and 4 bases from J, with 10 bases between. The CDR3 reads CASSLEGTVTEAFF. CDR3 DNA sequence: TGTGCCAGCAGCTTAGAAGGAACGGTCACTGAAGCTTTCTTT.